Listed below are T cell receptor beta chains from one sample, sequenced in a study of identical twins. TCRdb independently ran MiXCR on the 5' RACE reads; one entry per CDR3 protein. Among about 570,000 distinct CDR3 sequences listed, approximately 9.6% were seen once. This same sample was also part of a study on yellow fever vaccine responses in identical twins.

The sample comprised PBMCs. The receptors were sampled from a woman aged 18-29 years in good health. The CDR3 runs from the conserved cysteine through the conserved F or W. Each record gives: clone size, J gene, V gene, D gene, CDR3 DNA, CDR3 protein. D genes are given only for firm matches. Not every row has a clone size; where given, it reads once, few, many or a size class.

size: many
J: TRBJ2-2
V: TRBV27
D: .
DNA: TGTGCCAGCAGTTTATTCCGCATTTGGGAGACCGGGGAGCTGTTTTTT
CDR3: CASSLFRIWETGELFF

size: .
J: TRBJ2-7
V: TRBV11-2
D: .
DNA: TGTGCCAGCAGCTCCAGTCCCTTCTACGAGCAGTACTTC
CDR3: CASSSSPFYEQYF

size: many
J: TRBJ2-3
V: TRBV12-3/TRBV12-4
D: .
DNA: TGTGCCAGCAGTTTCCAGGGGAATACGCAGTATTTT
CDR3: CASSFQGNTQYF

size: few
J: TRBJ2-7
V: TRBV7-6
D: .
DNA: TGTGCCAGCAGCTCCCCAGGAGCGGACTACGAGCAGTACTTC
CDR3: CASSSPGADYEQYF

size: few
J: TRBJ2-5
V: TRBV23-1
D: .
DNA: TGCGCCAGCAGGGTAATACAAGAGACCCAGTACTTC
CDR3: CASRVIQETQYF

size: .
J: TRBJ1-2
V: TRBV27
D: .
DNA: TGTGCCAGCAGTTTAAGGTCCAGCAGGGACGGCTACACCTTC
CDR3: CASSLRSSRDGYTF

size: few
J: TRBJ2-3
V: TRBV6-1
D: .
DNA: TGTGCCAGCAGTGAAGACAGAAACACAGATACGCAGTATTTT
CDR3: CASSEDRNTDTQYF

size: many
J: TRBJ2-5
V: TRBV20-1
D: TRBD1
DNA: TGCAGTGCTCCTTCTGGGGGACAGGGGTCGGAGACCCAGTACTTC
CDR3: CSAPSGGQGSETQYF

size: .
J: TRBJ2-7
V: TRBV7-9
D: .
DNA: TGTGCCAGCAGCTTACGGGCTATGGACGAGCAGTACTTC
CDR3: CASSLRAMDEQYF

size: .
J: TRBJ2-1
V: TRBV27
D: .
DNA: TGTGCCAGCAGACCTAAGGAGAGGACAGAAACTGAGCAGTTCTTC
CDR3: CASRPKERTETEQFF

size: .
J: TRBJ1-2
V: TRBV12-3/TRBV12-4
D: .
DNA: TGTGCCAGCAGTTTCACCATGGAAGGAAGGTGGGGCTACACCTTC
CDR3: CASSFTMEGRWGYTF

size: .
J: TRBJ2-2
V: TRBV2
D: TRBD2
DNA: TGTACCCGCTGTTCCCCGGGACTAGCGGGAGGGTACATCGGGGAGCTGTTTTTT
CDR3: CTRCSPGLAGGYIGELFF

size: .
J: TRBJ2-3
V: TRBV5-6
D: TRBD1
DNA: TGTGCCAGCAGCCGCCTTACAGGGGGGTTTATTACAGATACGCAGTATTTT
CDR3: CASSRLTGGFITDTQYF

size: .
J: TRBJ1-2
V: TRBV14
D: TRBD1
DNA: TGTGCCAGCAGCCAAGCCCAGGGGGCACTCTATGGCTACACCTTC
CDR3: CASSQAQGALYGYTF

size: many
J: TRBJ2-7
V: TRBV6-1
D: .
DNA: TGTGCCAGCAGCCCTAATCCTGCAGCGGAGGGAATCGCCGAGCAGTACTTC
CDR3: CASSPNPAAEGIAEQYF

size: few
J: TRBJ2-1
V: TRBV7-2
D: .
DNA: TGTGCCAGCAGCTTAGGGGCGTCGCGGGACTCCTACAATGAGCAGTTCTTC
CDR3: CASSLGASRDSYNEQFF

size: .
J: TRBJ2-2
V: TRBV9
D: .
DNA: TGTGCCAGCAAGACAGGAGGTACCGGGGAGCTGTTTTTT
CDR3: CASKTGGTGELFF

size: many
J: TRBJ2-3
V: TRBV10-3
D: TRBD1
DNA: TGTGCCATCAGTGAGACAGGGGCAGATACGCAGTATTTT
CDR3: CAISETGADTQYF

size: few
J: TRBJ2-2
V: TRBV7-2
D: .
DNA: TGTGCCAGCAGCTTATCCGGGACTCCCACCGGGGAGCTGTTTTTT
CDR3: CASSLSGTPTGELFF

size: .
J: TRBJ1-4
V: TRBV2
D: TRBD1
DNA: TGTGCCAGCACTGTACCGAGGGGGCGCGGTGAAAAACTGTTTTTT
CDR3: CASTVPRGRGEKLFF

size: .
J: TRBJ2-2
V: TRBV3-1
D: TRBD1
DNA: TGTGCCAGCAGCCAGGGACAGTCGAACACCGGGGAGCTGTTTTTT
CDR3: CASSQGQSNTGELFF

size: .
J: TRBJ1-1
V: TRBV20-1
D: .
DNA: TGCAGTGCTAGCGATCGGGCCAAGTACAACACTGAAGCTTTCTTT
CDR3: CSASDRAKYNTEAFF

size: many
J: TRBJ1-1
V: TRBV12-3/TRBV12-4
D: TRBD1
DNA: TGTGCCAGCAGTTTAAACAGGGGGACTGAAGCTTTCTTT
CDR3: CASSLNRGTEAFF

size: many
J: TRBJ1-1
V: TRBV20-1
D: .
DNA: TGCAGTGCCCTGAGACAGAGCATGAACACTGAAGCTTTCTTT
CDR3: CSALRQSMNTEAFF

size: few
J: TRBJ2-1
V: TRBV3-1
D: TRBD2
DNA: TGTGCCAGCAGCCAAGGGGGGGGGACCTACAATGAGCAGTTCTTC
CDR3: CASSQGGGTYNEQFF